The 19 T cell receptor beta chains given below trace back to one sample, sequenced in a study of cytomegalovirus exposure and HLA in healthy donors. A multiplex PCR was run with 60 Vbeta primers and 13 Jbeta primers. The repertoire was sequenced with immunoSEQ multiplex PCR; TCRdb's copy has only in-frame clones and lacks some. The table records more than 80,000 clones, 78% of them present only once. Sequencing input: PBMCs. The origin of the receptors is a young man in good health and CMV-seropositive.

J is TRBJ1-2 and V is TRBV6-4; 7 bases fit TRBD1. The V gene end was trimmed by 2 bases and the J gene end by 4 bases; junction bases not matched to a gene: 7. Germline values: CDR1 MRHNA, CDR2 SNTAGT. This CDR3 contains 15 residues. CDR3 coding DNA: TGTGCCAGCAGTGACACAGGGGAGGCGTCCTATGGCTACACCTTC. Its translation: CASSDTGEASYGYTF.

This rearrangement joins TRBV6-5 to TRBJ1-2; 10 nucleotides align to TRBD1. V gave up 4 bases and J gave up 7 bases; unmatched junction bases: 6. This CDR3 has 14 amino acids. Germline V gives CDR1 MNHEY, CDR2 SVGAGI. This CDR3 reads CASSSWTGGVGYTF. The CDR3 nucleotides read TGTGCCAGCAGTTCGTGGACAGGGGGGGTTGGCTACACCTTC.

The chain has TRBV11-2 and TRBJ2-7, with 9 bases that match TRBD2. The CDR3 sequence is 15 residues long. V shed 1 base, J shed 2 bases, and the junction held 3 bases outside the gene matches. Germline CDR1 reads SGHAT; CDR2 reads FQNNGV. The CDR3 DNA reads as TGTGCCAGCAGCTTAGGGACTAGCGCTACCTACGAGCAGTACTTC. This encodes CASSLGTSATYEQYF.

The CDR3 protein is CASTGRGPSNEQFF. Here the CDR3 DNA reads TGTGCCTCCACTGGGCGGGGTCCTAGCAATGAGCAGTTCTTC. The V and J genes are TRBV14 and TRBJ2-1, with D possibly being TRBD2 (6 bases). This CDR3 spans 14 amino acids. Germline V gives CDR1 SGHDN, CDR2 FVKESK. V shed 11 bases and J shed 6 bases, with 20 bases lying between them.

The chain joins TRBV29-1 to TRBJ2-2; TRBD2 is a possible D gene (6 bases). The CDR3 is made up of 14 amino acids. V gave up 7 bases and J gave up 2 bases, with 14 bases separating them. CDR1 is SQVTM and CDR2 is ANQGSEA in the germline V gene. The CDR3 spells CSALEGTNTGELFF. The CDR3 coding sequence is TGCAGCGCCCTGGAGGGGACCAACACCGGGGAGCTGTTTTTT.

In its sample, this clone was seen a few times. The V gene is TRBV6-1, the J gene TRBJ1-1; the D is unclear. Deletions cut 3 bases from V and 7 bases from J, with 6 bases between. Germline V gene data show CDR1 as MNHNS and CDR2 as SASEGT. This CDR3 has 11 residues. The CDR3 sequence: CASSDPSEAFF. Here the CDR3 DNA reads TGTGCCAGCAGTGATCCCAGTGAAGCTTTCTTT.

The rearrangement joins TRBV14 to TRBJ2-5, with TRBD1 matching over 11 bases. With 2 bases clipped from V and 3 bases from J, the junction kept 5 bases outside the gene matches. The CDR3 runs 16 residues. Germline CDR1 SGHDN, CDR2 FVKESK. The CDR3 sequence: CASSQWTGGNKETQYF. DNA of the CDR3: TGTGCCAGCAGCCAATGGACAGGGGGCAATAAAGAGACCCAGTACTTC.

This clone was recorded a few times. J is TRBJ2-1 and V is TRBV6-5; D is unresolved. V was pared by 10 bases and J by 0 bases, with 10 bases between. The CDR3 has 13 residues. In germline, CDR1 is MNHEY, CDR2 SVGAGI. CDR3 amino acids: CATQRSSYNEQFF. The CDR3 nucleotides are TGTGCCACCCAGCGTAGCTCCTACAATGAGCAGTTCTTC.

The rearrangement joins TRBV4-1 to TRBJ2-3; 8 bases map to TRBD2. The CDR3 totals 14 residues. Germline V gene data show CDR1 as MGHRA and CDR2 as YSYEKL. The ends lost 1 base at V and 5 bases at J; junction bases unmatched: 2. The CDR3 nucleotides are TGCGCCAGCAGCCAAGTCCTAGCGGGAGATACGCAGTATTTT. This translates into CASSQVLAGDTQYF.

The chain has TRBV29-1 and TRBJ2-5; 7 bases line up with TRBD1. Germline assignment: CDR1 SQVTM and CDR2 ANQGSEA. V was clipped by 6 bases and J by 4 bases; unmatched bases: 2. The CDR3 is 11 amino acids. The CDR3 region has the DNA TGCAGCGTATGGACAGGAGAGACCCAGTACTTC. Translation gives CSVWTGETQYF.

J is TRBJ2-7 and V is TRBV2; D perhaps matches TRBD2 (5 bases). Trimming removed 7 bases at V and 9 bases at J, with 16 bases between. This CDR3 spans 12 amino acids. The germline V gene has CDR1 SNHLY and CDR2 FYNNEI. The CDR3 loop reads CASNPGGRVQYF. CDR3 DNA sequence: TGTGCCAGCAACCCCGGAGGTAGGGTGCAGTACTTC.

The CDR3 sequence: CASSYPLGPGTYEQYF. The CDR3 DNA sequence: TGTGCCAGCAGTTACCCACTCGGGCCGGGGACCTACGAGCAGTACTTC. The rearrangement joins TRBV6-5 to TRBJ2-7; perhaps TRBD2 as D (5 bases). CDR1 MNHEY and CDR2 SVGAGI come from the germline V gene. Trimming stripped 2 bases from V and 2 bases from J, with 16 bases between. The CDR3 length is 16 residues.

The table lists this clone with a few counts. This CDR3 is CASSGAPGDTEAFF. Written as DNA, the CDR3 is TGTGCCAGCTCAGGGGCCCCAGGGGACACTGAAGCTTTCTTT. The chain recombines TRBV6-5 with TRBJ1-1; D possibly corresponds to TRBD1 (6 bases). The V gene's germline CDR1 is MNHEY and CDR2 SVGAGI. The CDR3 runs 14 residues. V was shortened by 8 bases and J by 3 bases, with 16 bases between the two germline ends.

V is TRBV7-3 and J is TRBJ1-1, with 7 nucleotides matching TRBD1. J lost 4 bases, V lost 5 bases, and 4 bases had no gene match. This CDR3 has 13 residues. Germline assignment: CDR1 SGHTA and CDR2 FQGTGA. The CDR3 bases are TGTGCCAGCAGCCGAAGGACAGGCACTGAAGCTTTCTTT. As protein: CASSRRTGTEAFF.

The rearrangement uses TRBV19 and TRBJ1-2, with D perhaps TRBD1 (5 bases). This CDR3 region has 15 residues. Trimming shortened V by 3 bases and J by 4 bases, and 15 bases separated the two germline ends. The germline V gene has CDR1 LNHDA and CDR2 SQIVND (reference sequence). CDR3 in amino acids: CASSITSGLLYGYTF. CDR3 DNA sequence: TGTGCCAGTAGTATCACTTCAGGGCTTCTCTATGGCTACACCTTC. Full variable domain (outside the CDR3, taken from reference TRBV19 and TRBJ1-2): DGGITQSPKYLFRKEGQNVTLSCEQNLNHDAMYWYRQDPGQGLRLIYYSQIVNDFQKGDIAEGYSVSREKKESFPLTVTSAQKNPTAFYLCASSITSGLLYGYTFGSGTRLTVV.

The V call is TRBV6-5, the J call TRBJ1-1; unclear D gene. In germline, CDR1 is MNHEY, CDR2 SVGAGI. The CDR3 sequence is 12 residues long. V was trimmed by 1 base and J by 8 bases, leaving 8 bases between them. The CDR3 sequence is CASSYYTGEAFF. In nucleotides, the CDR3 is TGTGCCAGCAGTTACTATACGGGAGAAGCTTTCTTT.

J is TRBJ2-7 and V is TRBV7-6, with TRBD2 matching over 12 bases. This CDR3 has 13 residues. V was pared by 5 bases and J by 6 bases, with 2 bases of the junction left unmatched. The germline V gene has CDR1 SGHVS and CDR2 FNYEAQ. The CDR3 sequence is CASSPTSGGEQYF. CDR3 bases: TGTGCCAGCAGCCCGACTAGCGGGGGCGAGCAGTACTTC.

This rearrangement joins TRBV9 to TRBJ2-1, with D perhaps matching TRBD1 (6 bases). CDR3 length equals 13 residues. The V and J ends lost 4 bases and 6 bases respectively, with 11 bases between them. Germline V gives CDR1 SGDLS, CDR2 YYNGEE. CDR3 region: CASSRTGFNEQFF. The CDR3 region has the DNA TGTGCCAGCAGCCGCACAGGGTTCAATGAGCAGTTCTTC.

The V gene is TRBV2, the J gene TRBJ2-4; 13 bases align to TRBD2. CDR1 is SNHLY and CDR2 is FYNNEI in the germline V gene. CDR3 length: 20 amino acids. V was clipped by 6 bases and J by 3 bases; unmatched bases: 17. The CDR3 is CASSLPPGTSGIFVKNIQYF. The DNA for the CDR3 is TGTGCCAGCAGCCTTCCCCCAGGGACTAGCGGGATCTTTGTCAAAAACATTCAGTACTTC.